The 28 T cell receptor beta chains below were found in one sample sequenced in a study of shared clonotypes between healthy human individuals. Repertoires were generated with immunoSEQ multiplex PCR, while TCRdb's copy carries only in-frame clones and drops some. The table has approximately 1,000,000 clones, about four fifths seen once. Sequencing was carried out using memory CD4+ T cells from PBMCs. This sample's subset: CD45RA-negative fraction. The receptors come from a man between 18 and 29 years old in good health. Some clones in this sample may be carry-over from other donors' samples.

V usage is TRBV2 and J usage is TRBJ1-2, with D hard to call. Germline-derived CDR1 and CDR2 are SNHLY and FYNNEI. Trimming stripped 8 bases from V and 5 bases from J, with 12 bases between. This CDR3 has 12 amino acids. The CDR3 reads CASYVTGYGYTF. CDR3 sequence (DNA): TGTGCCAGCTATGTTACGGGGTATGGCTACACCTTC. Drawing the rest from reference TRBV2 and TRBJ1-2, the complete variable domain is EPEVTQTPSHQVTQMGQEVILRCVPISNHLYFYWYRQILGQKVEFLVSFYNNEISEKSEIFDDQFSVERPDGSNFTLKIRSTKLEDSAMYFCASYVTGYGYTFGSGTRLTVV.

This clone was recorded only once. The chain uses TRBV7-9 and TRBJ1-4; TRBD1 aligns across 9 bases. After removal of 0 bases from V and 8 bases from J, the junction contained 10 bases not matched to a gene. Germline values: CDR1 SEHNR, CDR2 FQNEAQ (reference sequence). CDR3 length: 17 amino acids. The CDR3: CASSLAPSGTGREKLFF. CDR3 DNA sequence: TGTGCCAGCAGCTTAGCCCCCTCCGGGACAGGGAGGGAAAAACTGTTTTTT.

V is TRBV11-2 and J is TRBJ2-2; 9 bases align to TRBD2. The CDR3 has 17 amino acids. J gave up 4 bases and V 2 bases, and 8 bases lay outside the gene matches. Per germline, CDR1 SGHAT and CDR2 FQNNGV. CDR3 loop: CASSLFAASGTTGELFF. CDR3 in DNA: TGTGCCAGCAGCTTATTTGCGGCTAGCGGGACCACCGGGGAGCTGTTTTTT.

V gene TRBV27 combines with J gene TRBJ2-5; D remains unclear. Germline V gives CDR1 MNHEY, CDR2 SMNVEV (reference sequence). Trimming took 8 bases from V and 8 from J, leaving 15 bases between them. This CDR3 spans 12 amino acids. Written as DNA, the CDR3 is TGTGCCAGCCCCCCCCGAGCGTCTACCCAGTACTTC. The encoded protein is CASPPRASTQYF.

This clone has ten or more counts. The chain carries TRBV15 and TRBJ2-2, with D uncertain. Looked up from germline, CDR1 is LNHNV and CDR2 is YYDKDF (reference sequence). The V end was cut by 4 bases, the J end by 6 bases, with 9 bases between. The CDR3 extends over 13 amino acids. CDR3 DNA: TGTGCCACCAGCACCCGAATGGCCGGGGAGCTGTTTTTT. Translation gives CATSTRMAGELFF. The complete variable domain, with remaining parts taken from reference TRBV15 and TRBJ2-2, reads DAMVIQNPRYQVTQFGKPVTLSCSQTLNHNVMYWYQQKSSQAPKLLFHYYDKDFNNEADTPDNFQSRRPNTSFCFLDIRSPGLGDTAMYLCATSTRMAGELFFGEGSRLTVL.

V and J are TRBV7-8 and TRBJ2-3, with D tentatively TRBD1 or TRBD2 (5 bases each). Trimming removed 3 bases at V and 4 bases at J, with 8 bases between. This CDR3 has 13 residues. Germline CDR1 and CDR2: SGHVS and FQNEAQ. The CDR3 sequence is CASSFGTADTQYF. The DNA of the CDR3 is TGTGCCAGCAGCTTTGGGACCGCAGATACGCAGTATTTT. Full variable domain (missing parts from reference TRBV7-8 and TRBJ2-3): GAGVSQSPRYKVAKRGQDVALRCDPISGHVSLFWYQQALGQGPEFLTYFQNEAQLDKSGLPSDRFFAERPEGSVSTLKIQRTQQEDSAVYLCASSFGTADTQYFGPGTRLTVL.

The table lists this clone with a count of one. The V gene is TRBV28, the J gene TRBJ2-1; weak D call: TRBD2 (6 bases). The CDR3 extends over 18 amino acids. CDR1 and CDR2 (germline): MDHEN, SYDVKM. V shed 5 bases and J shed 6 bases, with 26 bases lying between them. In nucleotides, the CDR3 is TGTGCCAGCAGTCCGGCAGGGCGTTGGGGGGTTTCTGGCAATGAGCAGTTCTTC. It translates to CASSPAGRWGVSGNEQFF.

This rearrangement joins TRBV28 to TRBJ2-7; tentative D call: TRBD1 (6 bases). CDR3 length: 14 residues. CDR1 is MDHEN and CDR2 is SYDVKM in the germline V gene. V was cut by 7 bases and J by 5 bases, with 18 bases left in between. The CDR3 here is CASTLVQGRNEQYF. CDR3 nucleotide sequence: TGTGCCAGCACCCTGGTCCAGGGGCGGAACGAGCAGTACTTC.

The CDR3 coding sequence is TGTGCCAGCAGCCCAGGGATCAGCTATGGCTACACCTTC. Amino acids: CASSPGISYGYTF. J is TRBJ1-2 and V is TRBV11-2, with a weak D call TRBD1 (5 bases). V gave up 5 bases and J gave up 4 bases, with 11 bases separating them. CDR1 is SGHAT and CDR2 is FQNNGV in the germline V gene. This CDR3 has 13 amino acids.

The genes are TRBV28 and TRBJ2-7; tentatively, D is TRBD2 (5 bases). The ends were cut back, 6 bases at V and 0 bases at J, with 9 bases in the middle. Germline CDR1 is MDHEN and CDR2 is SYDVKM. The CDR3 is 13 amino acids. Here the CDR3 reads CASRTGISYEQYF. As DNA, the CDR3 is TGTGCCAGCAGGACGGGGATCTCCTACGAGCAGTACTTC.

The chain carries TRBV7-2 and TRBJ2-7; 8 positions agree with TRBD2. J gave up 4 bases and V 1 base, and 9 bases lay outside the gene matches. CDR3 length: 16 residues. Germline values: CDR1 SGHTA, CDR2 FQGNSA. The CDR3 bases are TGTGCCAGCAGCTTAGTAAGTCGTAGCGGGGTATACGAGCAGTACTTC. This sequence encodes CASSLVSRSGVYEQYF.

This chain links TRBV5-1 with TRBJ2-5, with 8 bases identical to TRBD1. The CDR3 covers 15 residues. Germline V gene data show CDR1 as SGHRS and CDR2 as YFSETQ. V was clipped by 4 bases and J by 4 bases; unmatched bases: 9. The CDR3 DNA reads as TGCGCCAGCAGCAGGACAGGGTTAATCGTAGAGACCCAGTACTTC. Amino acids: CASSRTGLIVETQYF.

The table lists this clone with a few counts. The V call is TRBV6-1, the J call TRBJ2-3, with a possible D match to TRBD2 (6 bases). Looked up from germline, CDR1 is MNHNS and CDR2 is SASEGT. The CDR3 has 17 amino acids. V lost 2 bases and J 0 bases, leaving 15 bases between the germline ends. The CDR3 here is CASSERALAASTDTQYF. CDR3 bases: TGTGCCAGCAGTGAACGAGCGTTAGCGGCTAGCACAGATACGCAGTATTTT.

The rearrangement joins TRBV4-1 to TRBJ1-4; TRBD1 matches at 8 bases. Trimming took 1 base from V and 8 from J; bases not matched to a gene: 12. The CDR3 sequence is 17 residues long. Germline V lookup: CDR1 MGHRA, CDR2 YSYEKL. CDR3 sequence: CASSQVQGGFVEEKLFF. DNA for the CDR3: TGCGCCAGCAGCCAAGTACAGGGGGGATTTGTAGAGGAAAAACTGTTTTTT.

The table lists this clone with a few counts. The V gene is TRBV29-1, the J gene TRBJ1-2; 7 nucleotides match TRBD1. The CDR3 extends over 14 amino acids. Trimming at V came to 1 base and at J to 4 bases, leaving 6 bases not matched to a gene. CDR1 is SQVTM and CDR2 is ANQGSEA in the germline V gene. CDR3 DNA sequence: TGCAGCGTTGAAGCAAGGGGGCAGGGCTATGGCTACACCTTC. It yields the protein CSVEARGQGYGYTF.

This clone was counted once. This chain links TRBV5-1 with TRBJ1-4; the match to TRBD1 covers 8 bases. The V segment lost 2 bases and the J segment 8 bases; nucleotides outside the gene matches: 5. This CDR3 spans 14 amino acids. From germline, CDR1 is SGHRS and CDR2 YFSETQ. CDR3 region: CASSFQGAREKLFF. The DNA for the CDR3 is TGCGCCAGCAGCTTCCAGGGGGCAAGAGAAAAACTGTTTTTT.

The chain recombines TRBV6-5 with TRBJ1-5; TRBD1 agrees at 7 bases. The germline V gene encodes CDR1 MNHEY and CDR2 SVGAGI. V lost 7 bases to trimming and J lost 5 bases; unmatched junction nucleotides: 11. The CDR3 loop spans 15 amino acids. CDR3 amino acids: CASIQSTGADQPQHF. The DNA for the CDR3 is TGTGCCAGCATCCAATCAACAGGGGCCGATCAGCCCCAGCATTTT.

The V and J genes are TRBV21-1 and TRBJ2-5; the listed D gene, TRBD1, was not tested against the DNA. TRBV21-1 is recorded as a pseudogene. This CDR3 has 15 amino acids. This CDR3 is CSPPRGRGRQETQYF. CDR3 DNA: TGTTCCCCGCCTAGGGGCAGGGGGAGGCAAGAGACCCAGTACTTC.

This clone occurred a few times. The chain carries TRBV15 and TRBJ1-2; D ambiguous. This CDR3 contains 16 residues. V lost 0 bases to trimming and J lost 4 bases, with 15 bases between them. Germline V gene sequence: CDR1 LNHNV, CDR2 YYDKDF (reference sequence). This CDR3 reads CATSRDTRLVSYGYTF. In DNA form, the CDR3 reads TGTGCCACCAGCAGAGATACCAGACTAGTGAGCTATGGCTACACCTTC.

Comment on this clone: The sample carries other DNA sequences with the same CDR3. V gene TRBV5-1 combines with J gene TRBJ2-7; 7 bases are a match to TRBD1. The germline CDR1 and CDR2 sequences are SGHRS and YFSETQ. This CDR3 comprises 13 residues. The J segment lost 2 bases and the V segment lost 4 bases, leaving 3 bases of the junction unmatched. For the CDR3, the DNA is TGCGCCAGCAGCCCTACAGGGGCCTACGAGCAGTACTTC. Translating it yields CASSPTGAYEQYF. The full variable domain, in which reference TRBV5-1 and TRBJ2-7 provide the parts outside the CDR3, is KAGVTQTPRYLIKTRGQQVTLSCSPISGHRSVSWYQQTPGQGLQFLFEYFSETQRNKGNFPGRFSGRQFSNSRSEMNVSTLELGDSALYLCASSPTGAYEQYFGPGTRLTVT.

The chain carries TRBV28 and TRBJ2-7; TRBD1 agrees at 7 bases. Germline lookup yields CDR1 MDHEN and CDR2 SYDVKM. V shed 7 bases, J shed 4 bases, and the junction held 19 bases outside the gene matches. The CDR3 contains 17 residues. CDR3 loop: CASTMDRSSARGYEQYF. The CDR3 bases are TGTGCCAGCACTATGGACAGGAGTAGCGCAAGGGGTTACGAGCAGTACTTC.

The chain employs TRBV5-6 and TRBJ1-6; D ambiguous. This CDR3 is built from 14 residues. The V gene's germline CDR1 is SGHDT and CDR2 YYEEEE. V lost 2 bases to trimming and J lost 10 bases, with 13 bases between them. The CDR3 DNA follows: TGTGCCAGCAGCTTTGACTCGCGGGAATCACCCCTCCACTTT. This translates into CASSFDSRESPLHF.

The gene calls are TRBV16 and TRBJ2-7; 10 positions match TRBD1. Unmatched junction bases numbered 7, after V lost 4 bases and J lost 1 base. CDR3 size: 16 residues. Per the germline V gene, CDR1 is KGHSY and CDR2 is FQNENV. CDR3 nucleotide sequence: TGTGCCAGCAGCCTAACTCCGGGACAGGGGTCCTACGAGCAGTACTTC. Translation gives CASSLTPGQGSYEQYF.

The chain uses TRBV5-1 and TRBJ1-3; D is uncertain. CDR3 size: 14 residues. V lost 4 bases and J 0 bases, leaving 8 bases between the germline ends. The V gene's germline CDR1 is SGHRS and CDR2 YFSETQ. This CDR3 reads CASSAPHSGNTIYF. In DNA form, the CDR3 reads TGCGCCAGCAGCGCCCCCCACTCTGGAAACACCATATATTTT.

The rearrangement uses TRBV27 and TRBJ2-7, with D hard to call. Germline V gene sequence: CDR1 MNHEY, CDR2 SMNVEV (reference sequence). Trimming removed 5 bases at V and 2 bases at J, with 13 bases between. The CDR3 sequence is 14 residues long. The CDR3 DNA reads TGTGCCAGCAGTCCGACATTGCAAACCTACGAGCAGTACTTC. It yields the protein CASSPTLQTYEQYF.

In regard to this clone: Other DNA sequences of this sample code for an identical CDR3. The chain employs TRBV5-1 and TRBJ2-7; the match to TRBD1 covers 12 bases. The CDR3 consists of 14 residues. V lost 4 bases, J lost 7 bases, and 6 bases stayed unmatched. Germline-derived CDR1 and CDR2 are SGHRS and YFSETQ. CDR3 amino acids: CASSPGTGGNEQYF. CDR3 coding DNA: TGCGCCAGCAGCCCCGGGACAGGGGGCAATGAGCAGTACTTC.

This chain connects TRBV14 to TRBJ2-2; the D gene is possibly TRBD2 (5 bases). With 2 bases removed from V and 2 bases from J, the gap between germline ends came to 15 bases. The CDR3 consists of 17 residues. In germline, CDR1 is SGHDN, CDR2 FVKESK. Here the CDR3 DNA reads TGTGCCAGCAGCCAATCTCGGGATAGCAGAAACACCGGGGAGCTGTTTTTT. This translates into CASSQSRDSRNTGELFF.

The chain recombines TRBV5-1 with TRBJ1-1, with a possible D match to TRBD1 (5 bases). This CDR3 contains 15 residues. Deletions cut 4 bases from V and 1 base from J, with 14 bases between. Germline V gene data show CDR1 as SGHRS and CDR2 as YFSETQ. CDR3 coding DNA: TGCGCCAGCAGCAACAAGGCTGGGGGGAACACTGAAGCTTTCTTT. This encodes CASSNKAGGNTEAFF.